This T cell receptor beta chain is drawn from a study of blood T cells in healthy people across ages. The wider study: Per two T cells, template switching captured roughly one barcoded beta molecule. Notes on the study in general: Naive CD4+ cell counts and diversity both ran higher in long-lived than in aged donors. A roughly linear age-dependent decrease characterized TCR beta diversity per million T cells.

Germline V CDR1 and CDR2: SGDLS, YYNGEE. CDR3 length equals 13 residues. After removal of 7 bases from V and 5 bases from J, the junction contained 4 bases not matched to a gene. Together with a sample-barcoded 5' primer, a J-beta primer mix was included in a second PCR lasting about 6 to 11 cycles. One entry per CDR3 protein, called by TCRdb with MiXCR from the 5' RACE reads. Of roughly 1.6 million distinct CDR3 sequences listed, roughly 32% were seen once; the top ten hold 11%. Comments on this clonotype: The antigen remains unidentified.

The receptor was isolated from a young woman in good health. The rearrangement links TRBV9 to TRBJ2-1; 9 bases match TRBD2. Sequencing input: blood. The CDR3, as DNA: TGTGCCAGCCACGCGGGGGGGGACAATGAGCAGTTCTTC. It translates to CASHAGGDNEQFF.